This T cell receptor (beta chain) was obtained from a study of T cell responses to AZD1222 COVID-19 vaccine. The CDR3 consists of 15 residues. V was pared by 0 bases and J by 4 bases, with 12 bases between. The germline V gene has CDR1 SGHVS and CDR2 FQNEAQ. Whole-study findings and limits: Receipt of two AZD1222 doses was followed by a rise in Spike-specific TCR breadth and depth.

Sequencing was performed with immunoSEQ multiplex PCR; in TCRdb, only in-frame clones are kept and a portion is missing. Of 90,000 to 150,000 clones listed, more than 85% were seen once; the top ten hold 4% to 5.5%. Note on this clone: Its target is not known.

This sequence joins TRBV7-8 and TRBJ1-2; D is ambiguous. The TCR comes from an adult in good health. This specimen consisted of peripheral blood, obtained on day 0 of AZD1222 vaccination. CDR3 protein: CASSLARGLFYGYTF. For the CDR3, the DNA is TGTGCCAGCAGCTTAGCGCGCGGACTGTTCTATGGCTACACCTTC. Full variable domain (remainder filled in from reference TRBV7-8 and TRBJ1-2): GAGVSQSPRYKVAKRGQDVALRCDPISGHVSLFWYQQALGQGPEFLTYFQNEAQLDKSGLPSDRFFAERPEGSVSTLKIQRTQQEDSAVYLCASSLARGLFYGYTFGSGTRLTVV.